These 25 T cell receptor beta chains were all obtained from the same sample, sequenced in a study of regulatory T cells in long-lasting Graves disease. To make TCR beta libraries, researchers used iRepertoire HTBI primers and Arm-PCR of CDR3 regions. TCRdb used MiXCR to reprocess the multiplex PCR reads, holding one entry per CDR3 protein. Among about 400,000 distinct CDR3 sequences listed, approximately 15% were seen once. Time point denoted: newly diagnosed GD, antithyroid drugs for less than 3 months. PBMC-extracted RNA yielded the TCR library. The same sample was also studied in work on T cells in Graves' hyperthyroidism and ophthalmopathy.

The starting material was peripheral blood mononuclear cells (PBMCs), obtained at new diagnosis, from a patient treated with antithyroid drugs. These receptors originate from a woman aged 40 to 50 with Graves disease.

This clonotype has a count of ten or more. The CDR3 loop is CASSEYRDSEKLFF. In DNA, the CDR3 is TGTGCCAGCAGTGAATACCGGGACAGTGAAAAACTGTTTTTT. V and J are TRBV6-1 and TRBJ1-4; 7 bases are a match to TRBD1. The germline V gene encodes CDR1 MNHNS and CDR2 SASEGT. The J segment lost 7 bases and the V segment lost 2 bases, leaving 4 bases of the junction unmatched. The CDR3 sequence is 14 residues long.

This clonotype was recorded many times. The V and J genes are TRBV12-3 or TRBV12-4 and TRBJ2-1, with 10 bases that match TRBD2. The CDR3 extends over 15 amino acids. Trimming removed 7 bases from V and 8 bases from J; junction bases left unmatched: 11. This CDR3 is CASTLAGDLFDEQFF. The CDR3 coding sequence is TGTGCCAGCACCCTAGCGGGAGATTTATTCGATGAGCAGTTCTTC.

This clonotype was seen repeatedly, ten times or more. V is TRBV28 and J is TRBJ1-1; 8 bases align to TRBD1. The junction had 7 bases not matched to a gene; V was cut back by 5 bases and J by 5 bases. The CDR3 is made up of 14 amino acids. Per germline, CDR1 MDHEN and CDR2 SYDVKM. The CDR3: CASSPQGGWTEAFF. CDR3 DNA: TGTGCCAGCAGTCCACAGGGGGGGTGGACTGAAGCTTTCTTT.

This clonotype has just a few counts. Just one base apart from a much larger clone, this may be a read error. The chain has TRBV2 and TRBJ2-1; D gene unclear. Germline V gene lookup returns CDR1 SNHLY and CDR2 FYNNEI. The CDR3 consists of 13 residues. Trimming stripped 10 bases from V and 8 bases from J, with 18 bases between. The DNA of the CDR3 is TGTGCCACCCAGGAAGGGCCCCACGATGAGCAGTTCTTC. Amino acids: CATQEGPHDEQFF.

CDR3 coding DNA: TGCGCCAGCAGCGTAACCGGGACAGGCTCTTGGCCCCAGTACTTC. Protein: CASSVTGTGSWPQYF. The chain has TRBV5-1 and TRBJ2-5; 8 positions match TRBD1. Germline lookup yields CDR1 SGHRS and CDR2 YFSETQ. CDR3 size: 15 residues. The V and J ends lost 4 bases and 9 bases, in that order; junction bases with no gene match: 14. Combining the CDR3 with reference TRBV5-1 and TRBJ2-5 gives the whole variable domain KAGVTQTPRYLIKTRGQQVTLSCSPISGHRSVSWYQQTPGQGLQFLFEYFSETQRNKGNFPGRFSGRQFSNSRSEMNVSTLELGDSALYLCASSVTGTGSWPQYFGPGTRLLVL.

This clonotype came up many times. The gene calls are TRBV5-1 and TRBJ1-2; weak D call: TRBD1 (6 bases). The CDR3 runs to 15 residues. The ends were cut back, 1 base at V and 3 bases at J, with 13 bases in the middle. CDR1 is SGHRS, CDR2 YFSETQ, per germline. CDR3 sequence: CASSLTGLNDYGYTF. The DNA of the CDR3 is TGCGCCAGCAGCTTGACAGGGTTGAATGACTATGGCTACACCTTC.

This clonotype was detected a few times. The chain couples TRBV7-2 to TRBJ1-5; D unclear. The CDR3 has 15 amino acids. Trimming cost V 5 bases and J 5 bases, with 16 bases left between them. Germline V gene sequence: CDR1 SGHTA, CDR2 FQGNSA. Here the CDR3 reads CASSLTSLVDQPQHF. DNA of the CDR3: TGTGCCAGCAGCCTGACATCTCTGGTCGATCAGCCCCAGCATTTT.

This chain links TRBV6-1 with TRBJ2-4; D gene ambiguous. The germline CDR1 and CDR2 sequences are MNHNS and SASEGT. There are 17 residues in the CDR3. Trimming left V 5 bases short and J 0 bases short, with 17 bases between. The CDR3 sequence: CASSPTRVFLAKNIQYF. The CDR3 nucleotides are TGTGCCAGCAGTCCCACCCGGGTTTTCCTAGCCAAAAACATTCAGTACTTC.

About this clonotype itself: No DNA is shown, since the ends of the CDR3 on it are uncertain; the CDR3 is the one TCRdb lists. CDR3 residues: CASSWATYNEQFFGPGTAFF. V gene TRBV11-2 combines with J gene TRBJ1-1. Inclusive of both ends, the CDR3 amounts to 20 amino acids. CDR1 and CDR2 from the germline V gene are SGHAT and FQNNGV.

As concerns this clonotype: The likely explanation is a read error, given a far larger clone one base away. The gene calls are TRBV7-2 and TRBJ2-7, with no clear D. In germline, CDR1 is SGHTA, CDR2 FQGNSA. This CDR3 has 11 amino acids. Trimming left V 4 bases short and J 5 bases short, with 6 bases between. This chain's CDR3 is CASSSPNEQYF. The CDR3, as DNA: TGTGCCAGCAGCTCCCCCAACGAGCAGTACTTC.

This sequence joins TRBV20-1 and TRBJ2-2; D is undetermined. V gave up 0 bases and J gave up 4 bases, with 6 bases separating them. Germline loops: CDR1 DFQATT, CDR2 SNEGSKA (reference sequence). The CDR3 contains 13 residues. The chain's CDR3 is CSARDPLTGELFF. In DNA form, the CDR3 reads TGCAGTGCTAGAGATCCTCTCACCGGGGAGCTGTTTTTT.

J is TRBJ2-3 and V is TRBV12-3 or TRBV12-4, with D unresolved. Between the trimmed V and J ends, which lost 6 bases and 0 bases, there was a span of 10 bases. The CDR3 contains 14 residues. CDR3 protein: CASRKELSTDTQYF. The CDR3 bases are TGTGCCAGCAGGAAGGAGCTTAGCACAGATACGCAGTATTTT.

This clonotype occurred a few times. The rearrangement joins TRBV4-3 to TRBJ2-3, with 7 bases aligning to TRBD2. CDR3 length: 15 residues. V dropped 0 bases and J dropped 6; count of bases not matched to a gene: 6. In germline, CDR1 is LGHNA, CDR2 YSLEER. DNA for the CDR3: TGCGCCAGCAGCCAAGATGCGACTAGCTTCGATACGCAGTATTTT. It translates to CASSQDATSFDTQYF.

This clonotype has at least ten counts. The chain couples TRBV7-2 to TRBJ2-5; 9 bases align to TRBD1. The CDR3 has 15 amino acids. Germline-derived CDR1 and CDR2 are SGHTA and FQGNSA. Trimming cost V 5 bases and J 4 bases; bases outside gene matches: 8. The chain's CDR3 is CASSLRDRAPETQYF. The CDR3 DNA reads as TGTGCCAGCAGCCTCCGGGACAGGGCCCCAGAGACCCAGTACTTC.

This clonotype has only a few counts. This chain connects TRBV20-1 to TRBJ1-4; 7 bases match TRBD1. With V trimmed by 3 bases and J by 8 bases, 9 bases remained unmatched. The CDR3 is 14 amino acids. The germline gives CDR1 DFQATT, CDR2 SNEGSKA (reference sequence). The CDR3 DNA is TGCAGTGCTAGGAACAGGGGAGGAGGGGAAAAACTGTTTTTT. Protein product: CSARNRGGGEKLFF.

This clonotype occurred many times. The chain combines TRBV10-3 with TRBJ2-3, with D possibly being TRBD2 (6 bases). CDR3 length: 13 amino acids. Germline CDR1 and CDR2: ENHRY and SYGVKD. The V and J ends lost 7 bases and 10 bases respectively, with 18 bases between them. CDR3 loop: CAITEGRWDAQYF. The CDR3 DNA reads TGTGCCATCACGGAGGGTAGATGGGATGCGCAGTATTTT.

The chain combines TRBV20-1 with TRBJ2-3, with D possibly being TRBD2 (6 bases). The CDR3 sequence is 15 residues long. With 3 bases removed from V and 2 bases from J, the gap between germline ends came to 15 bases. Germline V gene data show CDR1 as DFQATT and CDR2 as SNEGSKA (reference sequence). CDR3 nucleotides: TGCAGTGCTAGCGGGGTAGCGGATATCACAGATACGCAGTATTTT. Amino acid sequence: CSASGVADITDTQYF.

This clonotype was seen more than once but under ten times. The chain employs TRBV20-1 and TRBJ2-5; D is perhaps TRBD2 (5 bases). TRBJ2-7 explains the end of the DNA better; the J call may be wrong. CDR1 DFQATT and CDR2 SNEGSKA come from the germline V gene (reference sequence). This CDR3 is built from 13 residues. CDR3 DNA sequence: TGCAGTGCTAAGAAGGCGAGCGGATACGAGCAGTACTTC. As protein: CSAKKASGYEQYF.

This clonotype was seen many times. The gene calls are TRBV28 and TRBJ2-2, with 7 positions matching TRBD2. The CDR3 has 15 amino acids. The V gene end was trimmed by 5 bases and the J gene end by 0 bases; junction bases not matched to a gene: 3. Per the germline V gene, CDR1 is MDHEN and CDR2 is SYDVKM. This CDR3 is CASSQSGTNTGELFF. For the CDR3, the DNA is TGTGCCAGCAGTCAGAGCGGGACGAACACCGGGGAGCTGTTTTTT.

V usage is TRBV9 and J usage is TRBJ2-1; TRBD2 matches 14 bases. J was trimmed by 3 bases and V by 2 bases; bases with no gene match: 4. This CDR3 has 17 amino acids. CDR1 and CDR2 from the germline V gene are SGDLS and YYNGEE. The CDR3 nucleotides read TGTGCCAGCAGCGTGGGGACTAGCGGGAGTGTCTACAATGAGCAGTTCTTC. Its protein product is CASSVGTSGSVYNEQFF.

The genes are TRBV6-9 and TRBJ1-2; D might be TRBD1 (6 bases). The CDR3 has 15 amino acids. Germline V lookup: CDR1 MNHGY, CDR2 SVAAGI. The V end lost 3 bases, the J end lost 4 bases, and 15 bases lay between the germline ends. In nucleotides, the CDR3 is TGTGCCAGCAGTTACCTCGTGGGGGGCCCCTATGGCTACACCTTC. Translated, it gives CASSYLVGGPYGYTF.

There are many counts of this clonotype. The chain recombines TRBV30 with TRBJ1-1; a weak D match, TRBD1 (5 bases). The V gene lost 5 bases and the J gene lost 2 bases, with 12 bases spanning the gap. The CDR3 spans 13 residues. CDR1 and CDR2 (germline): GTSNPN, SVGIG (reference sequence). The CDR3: CAWGAIGNTEAFF. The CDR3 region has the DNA TGTGCCTGGGGGGCTATCGGAAACACTGAAGCTTTCTTT.

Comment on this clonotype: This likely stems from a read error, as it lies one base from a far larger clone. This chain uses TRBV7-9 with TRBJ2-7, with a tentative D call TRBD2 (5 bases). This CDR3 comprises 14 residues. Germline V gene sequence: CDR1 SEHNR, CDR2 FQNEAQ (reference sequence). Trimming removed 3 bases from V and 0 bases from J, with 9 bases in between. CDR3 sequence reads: CASSLRASSYEQYF. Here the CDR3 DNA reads TGTGCCAGCAGCTTGCGGGCTAGCTCCTACGAGCAGTACTTC. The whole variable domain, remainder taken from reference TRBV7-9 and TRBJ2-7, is DTGVSQNPRHKITKRGQNVTFRCDPISEHNRLYWYRQTLGQGPEFLTYFQNEAQLEKSRLLSDRFSAERPKGSFSTLEIQRTEQGDSAMYLCASSLRASSYEQYFGPGTRLTVT.

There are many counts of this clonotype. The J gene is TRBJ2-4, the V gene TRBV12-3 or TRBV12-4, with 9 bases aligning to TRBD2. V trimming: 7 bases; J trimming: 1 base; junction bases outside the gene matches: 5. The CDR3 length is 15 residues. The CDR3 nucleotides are TGTGCCAGCACCCTAGCGGGATTGGCCAAAAACATTCAGTACTTC. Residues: CASTLAGLAKNIQYF.

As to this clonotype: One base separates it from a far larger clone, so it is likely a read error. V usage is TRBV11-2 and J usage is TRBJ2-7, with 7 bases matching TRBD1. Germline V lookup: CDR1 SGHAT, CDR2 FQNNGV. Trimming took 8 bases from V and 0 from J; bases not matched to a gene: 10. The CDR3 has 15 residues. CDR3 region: CASGMGQPRSYEQYF. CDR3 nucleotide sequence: TGTGCCAGCGGCATGGGACAGCCTCGCTCCTACGAGCAGTACTTC.